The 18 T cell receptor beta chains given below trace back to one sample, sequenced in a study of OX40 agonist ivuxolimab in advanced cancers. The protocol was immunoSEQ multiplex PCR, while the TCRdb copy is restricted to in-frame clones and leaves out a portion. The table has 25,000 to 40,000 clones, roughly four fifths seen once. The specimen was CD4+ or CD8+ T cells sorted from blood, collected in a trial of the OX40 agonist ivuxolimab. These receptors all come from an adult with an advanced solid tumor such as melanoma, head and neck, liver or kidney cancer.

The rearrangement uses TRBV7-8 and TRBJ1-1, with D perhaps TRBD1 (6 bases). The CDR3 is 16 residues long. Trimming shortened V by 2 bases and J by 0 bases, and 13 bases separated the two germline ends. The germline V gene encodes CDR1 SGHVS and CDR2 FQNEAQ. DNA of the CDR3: TGTGCCAGCAGCTTACCGGACAGACGCATGAACACTGAAGCTTTCTTT. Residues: CASSLPDRRMNTEAFF.

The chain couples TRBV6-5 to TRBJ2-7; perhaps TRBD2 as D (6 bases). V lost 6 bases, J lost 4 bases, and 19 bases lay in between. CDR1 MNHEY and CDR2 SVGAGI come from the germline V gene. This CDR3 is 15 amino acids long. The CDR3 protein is CASRTTWRGLYEQYF. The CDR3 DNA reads TGTGCCAGCAGAACCACCTGGAGGGGCCTATACGAGCAGTACTTC.

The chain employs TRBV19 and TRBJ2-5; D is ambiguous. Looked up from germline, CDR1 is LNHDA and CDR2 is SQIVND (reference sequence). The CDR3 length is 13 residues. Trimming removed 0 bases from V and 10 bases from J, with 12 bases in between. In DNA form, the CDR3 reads TGTGCCAGTAGTATAGAACCGGGCAGGAACCAGTACTTC. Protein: CASSIEPGRNQYF.

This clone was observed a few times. DNA for the CDR3: TGTGCCAGCTCAGGACAGGGTCGTGGCTACACCTTC. Residues: CASSGQGRGYTF. The gene calls are TRBV18 and TRBJ1-2; 8 positions match TRBD1. The CDR3 is 12 residues long. Germline V CDR1 and CDR2: KGHSH, LQKENI. Trimming at V came to 5 bases and at J to 7 bases, leaving 3 bases not matched to a gene.

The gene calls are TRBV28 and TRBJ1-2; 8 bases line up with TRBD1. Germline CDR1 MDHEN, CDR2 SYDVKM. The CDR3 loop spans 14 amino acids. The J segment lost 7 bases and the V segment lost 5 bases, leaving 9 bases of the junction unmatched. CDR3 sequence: CASSLRQGTRGYTF. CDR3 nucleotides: TGTGCCAGCAGTCTGCGACAGGGGACGCGTGGCTACACCTTC.

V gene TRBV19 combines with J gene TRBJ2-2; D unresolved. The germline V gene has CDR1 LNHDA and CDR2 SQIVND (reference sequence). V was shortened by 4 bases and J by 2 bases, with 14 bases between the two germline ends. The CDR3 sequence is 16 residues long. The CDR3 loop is CASSTGSRTNTGELFF. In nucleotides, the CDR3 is TGTGCCAGTAGTACCGGGTCTAGAACTAACACCGGGGAGCTGTTTTTT. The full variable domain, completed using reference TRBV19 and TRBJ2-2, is DGGITQSPKYLFRKEGQNVTLSCEQNLNHDAMYWYRQDPGQGLRLIYYSQIVNDFQKGDIAEGYSVSREKKESFPLTVTSAQKNPTAFYLCASSTGSRTNTGELFFGEGSRLTVL.

CDR3 residues: CASGGWGEQYF. CDR3 nucleotides: TGTGCCAGCGGTGGGTGGGGTGAGCAGTACTTC. J is TRBJ2-7 and V is TRBV6-5; D is unresolved. Between the trimmed V and J ends, which lost 8 bases and 7 bases, there was a span of 12 bases. From germline, CDR1 is MNHEY and CDR2 SVGAGI. The length of the CDR3 is 11 residues.

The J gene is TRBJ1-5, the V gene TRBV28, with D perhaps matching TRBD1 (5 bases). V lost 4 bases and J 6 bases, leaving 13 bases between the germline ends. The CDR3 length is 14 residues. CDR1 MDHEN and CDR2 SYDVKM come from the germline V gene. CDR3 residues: CASSSPQGIQPQHF. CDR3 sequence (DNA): TGTGCCAGCAGTTCCCCGCAGGGTATTCAGCCCCAGCATTTT.

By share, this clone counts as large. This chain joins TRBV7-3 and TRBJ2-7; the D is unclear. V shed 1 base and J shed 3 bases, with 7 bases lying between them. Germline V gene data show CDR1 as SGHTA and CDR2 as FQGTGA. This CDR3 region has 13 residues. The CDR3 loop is CASSLINGYEQYF. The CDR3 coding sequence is TGTGCCAGCAGCTTAATAAACGGCTACGAGCAGTACTTC.

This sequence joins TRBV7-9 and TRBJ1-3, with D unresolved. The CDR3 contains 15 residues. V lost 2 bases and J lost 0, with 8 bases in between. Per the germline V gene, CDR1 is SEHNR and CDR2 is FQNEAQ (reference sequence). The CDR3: CASSLIAVSGNTIYF. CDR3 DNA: TGTGCCAGCAGCTTAATCGCGGTCTCTGGAAACACCATATATTTT.

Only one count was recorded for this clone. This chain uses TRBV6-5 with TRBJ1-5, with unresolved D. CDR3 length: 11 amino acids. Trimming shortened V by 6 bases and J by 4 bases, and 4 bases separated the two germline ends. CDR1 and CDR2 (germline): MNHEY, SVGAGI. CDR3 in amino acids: CASRRNQPQHF. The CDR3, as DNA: TGTGCCAGCAGGAGAAATCAGCCCCAGCATTTT.

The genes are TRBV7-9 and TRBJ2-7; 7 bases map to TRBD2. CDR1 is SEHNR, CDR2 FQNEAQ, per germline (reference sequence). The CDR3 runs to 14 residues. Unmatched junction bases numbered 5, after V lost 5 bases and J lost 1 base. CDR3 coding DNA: TGTGCCAGCAGCCCCACGGGAGGATCCTACGAGCAGTACTTC. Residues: CASSPTGGSYEQYF.

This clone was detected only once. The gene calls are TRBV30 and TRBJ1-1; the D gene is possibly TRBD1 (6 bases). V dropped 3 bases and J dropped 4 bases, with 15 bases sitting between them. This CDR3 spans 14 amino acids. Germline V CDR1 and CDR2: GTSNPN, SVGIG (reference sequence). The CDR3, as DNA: TGTGCCTGGAGGGTGGGGGCGCGGAGCACTGAAGCTTTCTTT. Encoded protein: CAWRVGARSTEAFF.

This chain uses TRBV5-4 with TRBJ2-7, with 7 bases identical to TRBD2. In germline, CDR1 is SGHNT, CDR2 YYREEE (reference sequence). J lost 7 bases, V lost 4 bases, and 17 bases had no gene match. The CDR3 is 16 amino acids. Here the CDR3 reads CASSLPSRGSSGEQYF. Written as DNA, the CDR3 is TGTGCCAGCAGCCTCCCCTCCCGCGGGAGTTCGGGGGAGCAGTACTTC.

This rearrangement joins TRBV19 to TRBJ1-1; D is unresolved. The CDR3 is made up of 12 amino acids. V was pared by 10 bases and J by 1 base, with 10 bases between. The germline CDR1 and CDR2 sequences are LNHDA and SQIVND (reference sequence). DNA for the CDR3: TGTGCCACATCAACCCGGAACACTGAAGCTTTCTTT. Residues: CATSTRNTEAFF. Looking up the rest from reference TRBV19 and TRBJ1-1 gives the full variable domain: DGGITQSPKYLFRKEGQNVTLSCEQNLNHDAMYWYRQDPGQGLRLIYYSQIVNDFQKGDIAEGYSVSREKKESFPLTVTSAQKNPTAFYLCATSTRNTEAFFGQGTRLTVV.

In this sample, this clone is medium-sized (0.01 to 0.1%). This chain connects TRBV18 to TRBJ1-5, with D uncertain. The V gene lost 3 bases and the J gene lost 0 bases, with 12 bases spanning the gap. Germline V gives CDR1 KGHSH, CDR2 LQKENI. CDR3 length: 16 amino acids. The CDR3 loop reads CASSPFPTLSNQPQHF. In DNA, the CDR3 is TGTGCCAGCTCACCTTTCCCTACCCTTAGCAATCAGCCCCAGCATTTT.

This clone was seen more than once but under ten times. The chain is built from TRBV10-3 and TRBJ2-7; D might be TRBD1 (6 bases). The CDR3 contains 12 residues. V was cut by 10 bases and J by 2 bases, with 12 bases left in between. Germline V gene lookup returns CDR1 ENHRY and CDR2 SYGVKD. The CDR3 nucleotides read TGTGCCACAGCAGGGGTACCCTACGAGCAGTACTTC. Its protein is CATAGVPYEQYF.

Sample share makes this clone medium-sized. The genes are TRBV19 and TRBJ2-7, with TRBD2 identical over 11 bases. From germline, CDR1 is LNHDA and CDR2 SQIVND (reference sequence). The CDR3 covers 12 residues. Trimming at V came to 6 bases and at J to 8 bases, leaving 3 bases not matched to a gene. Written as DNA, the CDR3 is TGTGCCAGTAGACTAGCGGGGGAAAAGCAGTACTTC. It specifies CASRLAGEKQYF.